This T cell receptor (beta chain) was sequenced for a study of cytomegalovirus exposure and HLA in healthy donors. Vbeta (60) and Jbeta (13) primers were used in the PCR. The assay was immunoSEQ multiplex PCR, and TCRdb's table has in-frame clones only and misses some. The sample records around 95,000 clones, about 80% being singletons. Material: PBMCs. The TCR sequence derives from a man in his thirties or forties in good health and CMV-seropositive.

The CDR3 DNA reads as TGTGCCAGCCGCGGACAGGGGGCAGATGGGGCCAACGTCCTGACTTTC. Encoded protein: CASRGQGADGANVLTF. The rearrangement uses TRBV5-8 and TRBJ2-6; 11 bases agree with TRBD1. CDR1 and CDR2 from the germline V gene are SGHTS and YDEGEE. Unmatched junction bases numbered 6, after V lost 7 bases and J lost 3 bases. The CDR3 runs to 16 residues. The variable domain in full, with the rest retrieved from reference TRBV5-8 and TRBJ2-6, is EAGVTQSPTHLIKTRGQQATLRCSPISGHTSVYWYQQALGLGLQFLLWYDEGEERNRGNFPPRFSGRQFPNYSSELNVNALELEDSALYLCASRGQGADGANVLTFGAGSRLTVL.